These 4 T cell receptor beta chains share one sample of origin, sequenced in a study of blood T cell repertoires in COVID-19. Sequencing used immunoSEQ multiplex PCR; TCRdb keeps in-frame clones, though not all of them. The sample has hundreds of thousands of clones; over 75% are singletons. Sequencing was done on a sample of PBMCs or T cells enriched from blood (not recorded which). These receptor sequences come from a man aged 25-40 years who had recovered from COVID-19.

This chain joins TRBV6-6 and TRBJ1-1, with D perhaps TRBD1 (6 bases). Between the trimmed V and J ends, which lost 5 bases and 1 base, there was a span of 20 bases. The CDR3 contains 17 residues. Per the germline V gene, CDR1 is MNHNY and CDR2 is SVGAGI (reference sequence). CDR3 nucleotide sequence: TGTGCCAGCAGTCCTCTGCTGGGGGCCGGAGGGAACACTGAAGCTTTCTTT. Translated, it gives CASSPLLGAGGNTEAFF.

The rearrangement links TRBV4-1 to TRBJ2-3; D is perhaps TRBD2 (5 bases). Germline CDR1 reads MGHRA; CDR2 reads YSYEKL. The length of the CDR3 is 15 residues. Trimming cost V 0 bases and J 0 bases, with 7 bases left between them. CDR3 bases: TGCGCCAGCAGCCAAGATGGCGGGAGCACAGATACGCAGTATTTT. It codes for CASSQDGGSTDTQYF.

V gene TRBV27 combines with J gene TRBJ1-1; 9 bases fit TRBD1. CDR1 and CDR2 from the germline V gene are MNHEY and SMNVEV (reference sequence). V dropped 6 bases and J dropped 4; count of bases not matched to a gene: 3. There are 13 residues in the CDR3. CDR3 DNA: TGTGCCAGCAGCCTACAGGGGGCCACTGAAGCTTTCTTT. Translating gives CASSLQGATEAFF.

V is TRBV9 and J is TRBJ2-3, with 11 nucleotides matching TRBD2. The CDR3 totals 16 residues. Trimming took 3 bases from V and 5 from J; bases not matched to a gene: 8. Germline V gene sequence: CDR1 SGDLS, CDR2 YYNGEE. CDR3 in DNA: TGTGCCAGCAGCGACGGGACTAGCGGACTGGAAGATACGCAGTATTTT. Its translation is CASSDGTSGLEDTQYF.